This T cell receptor (beta chain) originates from a study of T-cell reconstitution after alpha-beta-depleted transplantation in children. Whole-study results and caveats: Among T cells one year after transplant, newly produced cells accounted for most counts and diversity. As was reported, about two months after transplant, alpha-beta T cells came from several hundred expanded graft clones. Surviving recipient T cells and thymic progenitors produced the high day-60 TCRbeta diversity seen in some patients.

Unique molecular identifiers were built into the TCRbeta library. MiXCR was run by TCRdb on the PCR reads, yielding one entry per CDR3 protein. The repertoire holds about 310,000 distinct CDR3 sequences, 20% to 30% seen once, with approximately 11% in the top ten. V was shortened by 3 bases and J by 1 base, with 25 bases between the two germline ends. The CDR3 has 19 amino acids. Germline CDR1 is DFQATT and CDR2 is SNEGSKA (reference sequence). Worth noting for this clonotype: Its antigen is undetermined.

The origin of this receptor is a male patient younger than 18 who had a stem cell transplant for acute lymphoblastic leukemia, so the T cells may come from the graft donor. The sequencing used PBMCs, mostly from graft donor cells, collected 180 days after TCRalphabeta/CD19-depleted stem cell transplant. The V call is TRBV20-1, the J call TRBJ2-1; no definite D call. This CDR3 is CSASPLKLGRPLSYNEQFF. The CDR3 DNA sequence: TGCAGTGCTAGCCCACTAAAGCTAGGGCGGCCTCTTTCCTACAATGAGCAGTTCTTC.